This T cell receptor (beta chain) appears in the sequencing data of a study of T cells after yellow fever vaccination. Findings and limits, study-wide: It was a weaker secondary response, yet one that peaked faster, at day 5 versus 15. The booster saw the reappearance of most primary-vaccination clones (roughly 96% CD4, 70% to 90% CD8).

Production of TCR cDNA was by 5'RACE template switching, which also added a universal primer site and UMIs. TCRdb reanalysed the 5' RACE reads using MiXCR and keeps one entry per CDR3 protein. The data contain approximately 90,000 distinct CDR3 sequences, 13% of them singletons. V was cut by 5 bases and J by 3 bases, with 16 bases left in between. The length of the CDR3 is 15 residues. Germline CDR1 is SEHNR and CDR2 is FQNEAQ (reference sequence). The chain couples TRBV7-9 to TRBJ1-1; no clear D. The clonotype originates from a man aged 18 to 30 who received the YFV17D yellow fever vaccine. Sample: CD8+ T cells not binding an NS4B(214-222) dextramer, sorted from PBMCs, taken approximately 22 days after the first yellow fever vaccination. In DNA form, the CDR3 reads TGTGCCAGCAGCCCCCATGCGGGTGCCGACACTGAAGCTTTCTTT. Its protein product is CASSPHAGADTEAFF.